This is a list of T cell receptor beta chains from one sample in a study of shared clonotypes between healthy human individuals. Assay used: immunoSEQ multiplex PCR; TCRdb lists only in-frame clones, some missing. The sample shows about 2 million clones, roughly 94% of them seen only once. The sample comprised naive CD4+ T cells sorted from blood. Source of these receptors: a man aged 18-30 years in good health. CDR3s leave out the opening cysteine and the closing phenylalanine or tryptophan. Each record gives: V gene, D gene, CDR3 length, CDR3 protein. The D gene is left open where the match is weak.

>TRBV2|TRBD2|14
ASSNSPLGGSETQY
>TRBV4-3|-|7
ASKREAF
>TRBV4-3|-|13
ASSQEASLSYGYT
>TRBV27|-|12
ASSSDQVSYEQY
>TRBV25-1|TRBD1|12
ASSATGIWQPQH
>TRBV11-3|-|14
ASSPRGGKATGELF
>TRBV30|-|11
AWSPSLNTEAF
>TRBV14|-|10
ASSLGSGALH
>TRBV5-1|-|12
ASSRLDLNTEAF
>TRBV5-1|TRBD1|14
ASSLEGGEGNQPQH
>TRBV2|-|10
ASSGLAREQY
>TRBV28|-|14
ASSSIGQVSSYEQY
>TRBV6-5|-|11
ASTSEGTGELF
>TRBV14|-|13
ASSLSGTGYYEQY
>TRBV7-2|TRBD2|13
ASSLGTSGQETQY
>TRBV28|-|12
ASGGETYSSPLH
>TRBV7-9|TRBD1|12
ASSQRTGENIQY
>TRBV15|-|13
ATSRDGQGYYGYT
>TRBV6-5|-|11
ASSREGNYGYT
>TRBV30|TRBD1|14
AWSVWGTGNRQPQH
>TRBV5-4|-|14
ASSSYRDSGANVLT
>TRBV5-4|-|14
ASSLPPWQSNYGYT
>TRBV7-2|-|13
ASIESGTISYEQY
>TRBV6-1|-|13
ASSDWALSSYEQY
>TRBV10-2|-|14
ASSQTRGTYNSPLH
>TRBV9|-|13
ASSPGRSNTGELF
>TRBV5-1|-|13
ASSTYGTGNYGYT
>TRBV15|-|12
ATSRAGGNYGYT
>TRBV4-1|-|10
ASSLGRPGRF